The 17 T cell receptor beta chains given below trace back to one sample, sequenced in a study of cytotoxic CD8 clonotypes in ibrutinib-treated CLL. Data came from immunoSEQ multiplex PCR; TCRdb stores just in-frame clones and leaves some out. The top ten clones hold around an eighth of a sample with approximately 200,000 clones, 72% of them seen once. Here the sequenced sample was PBMCs, taken after 24 months of ibrutinib treatment. These receptors were collected from a human donor with chronic lymphocytic leukemia.

The chain carries TRBV7-9 and TRBJ2-1; D may be TRBD1 (6 bases). In germline, CDR1 is SEHNR, CDR2 FQNEAQ (reference sequence). The CDR3 sequence is 14 residues long. Trimming took off 3 bases at V and 5 bases at J, with 11 bases between the two ends. This CDR3 is CASSLNRVNNEQFF. The CDR3 DNA sequence: TGTGCCAGCAGCTTGAACAGGGTTAACAATGAGCAGTTCTTC.

The chain links TRBV9 to TRBJ2-7; tentatively, D is TRBD1 (6 bases). The V end was cut by 3 bases, the J end by 5 bases, with 15 bases between. The CDR3 has 14 amino acids. CDR1 and CDR2 from the germline V gene are SGDLS and YYNGEE. CDR3 region: CASSGRWSGDEQYF. Here the CDR3 DNA reads TGTGCCAGCAGCGGGCGATGGTCAGGGGACGAGCAGTACTTC.

This clone was seen just once. The chain has TRBV7-2 and TRBJ2-5, with 8 bases matching TRBD1. Germline assignment: CDR1 SGHTA and CDR2 FQGNSA. The CDR3 totals 16 residues. J gave up 0 bases and V 5 bases, and 8 bases lay outside the gene matches. The CDR3 loop reads CASSLMGTGYQETQYF. The CDR3 coding sequence is TGTGCCAGCAGCCTAATGGGGACAGGCTACCAAGAGACCCAGTACTTC. The full variable domain, rest sourced from reference TRBV7-2 and TRBJ2-5, is GAGVSQSPSNKVTEKGKDVELRCDPISGHTALYWYRQSLGQGLEFLIYFQGNSAPDKSGLPSDRFSAERTGGSVSTLTIQRTQQEDSAVYLCASSLMGTGYQETQYFGPGTRLLVL.

The V gene is TRBV4-3, the J gene TRBJ2-6; D gene unclear. Germline CDR1 and CDR2: LGHNA and YSLEER. Between the trimmed V and J ends, which lost 1 base and 1 base, there was a span of 14 bases. CDR3 size: 18 residues. The CDR3 protein is CASSQVFYVESGANVLTF. In DNA, the CDR3 is TGCGCCAGCAGCCAAGTTTTTTACGTCGAATCTGGGGCCAACGTCCTGACTTTC.

The CDR3 DNA follows: TGTGCCAGCAGCTCCTCCGGGACAGGTCGTTACGAGCAGTACTTC. Amino acid sequence: CASSSSGTGRYEQYF. This chain links TRBV7-9 with TRBJ2-7, with 8 nucleotides matching TRBD1. This CDR3 spans 15 amino acids. Germline CDR1 SEHNR, CDR2 FQNEAQ (reference sequence). The J segment lost 4 bases and the V segment lost 4 bases, leaving 9 bases of the junction unmatched.

The V gene is TRBV5-1, the J gene TRBJ2-5; 8 positions agree with TRBD1. Germline-derived CDR1 and CDR2 are SGHRS and YFSETQ. The J segment lost 0 bases and the V segment lost 5 bases, leaving 6 bases of the junction unmatched. CDR3 length: 15 residues. CDR3 amino acids: CASSLDRANQETQYF. The CDR3 bases are TGCGCCAGCAGTCTGGACAGGGCGAACCAAGAGACCCAGTACTTC. The full variable domain, with the rest looked up from reference TRBV5-1 and TRBJ2-5, is KAGVTQTPRYLIKTRGQQVTLSCSPISGHRSVSWYQQTPGQGLQFLFEYFSETQRNKGNFPGRFSGRQFSNSRSEMNVSTLELGDSALYLCASSLDRANQETQYFGPGTRLLVL.

The gene calls are TRBV5-6 and TRBJ2-2, with D perhaps matching TRBD2 (5 bases). Trimming shortened V by 4 bases and J by 4 bases, and 14 bases separated the two germline ends. The germline CDR1 and CDR2 sequences are SGHDT and YYEEEE. The CDR3 consists of 15 residues. CDR3 coding DNA: TGTGCCAGCAGCGGAACGCGGGCCTTCACCGGGGAGCTGTTTTTT. It translates to CASSGTRAFTGELFF.

The chain carries TRBV5-1 and TRBJ2-3; D gene unclear. Trimming shortened V by 0 bases and J by 4 bases, and 15 bases separated the two germline ends. CDR1 and CDR2 (germline): SGHRS, YFSETQ. The CDR3 consists of 16 residues. The CDR3 region is CASSLVENRSPDTQYF. The CDR3 DNA sequence: TGCGCCAGCAGCTTGGTAGAGAACCGCTCTCCAGATACGCAGTATTTT.

The V and J genes are TRBV29-1 and TRBJ2-7; 9 positions match TRBD1. From germline, CDR1 is SQVTM and CDR2 ANQGSEA. The CDR3 consists of 13 residues. V gave up 6 bases and J gave up 2 bases; unmatched junction bases: 5. CDR3 nucleotides: TGCAGCGTAAAGGGACAGGGAACCTACGAGCAGTACTTC. This gives the protein CSVKGQGTYEQYF.

The chain recombines TRBV4-2 with TRBJ2-1, with 7 bases aligning to TRBD2. Germline V gene sequence: CDR1 LGHNA, CDR2 YNFKEQ. The CDR3 sequence is 15 residues long. J gave up 3 bases and V 1 base, and 3 bases lay outside the gene matches. CDR3 nucleotide sequence: TGTGCCAGCAGCCAAGGGCTAGCGGACTACAATGAGCAGTTCTTC. Amino acid sequence: CASSQGLADYNEQFF.

This sequence joins TRBV13 and TRBJ2-7, with D unclear. The CDR3 is made up of 12 amino acids. Per the germline V gene, CDR1 is PRHDT and CDR2 is FYEKMQ (reference sequence). Trimming removed 1 base at V and 4 bases at J, with 5 bases between. CDR3 protein: CASSLVSYEQYF. CDR3 coding DNA: TGTGCCAGCAGCTTAGTCTCTTACGAGCAGTACTTC.

The chain is built from TRBV6-1 and TRBJ2-5, with a weak D call TRBD2 (6 bases). Germline-derived CDR1 and CDR2 are MNHNS and SASEGT. This CDR3 is 13 amino acids long. V was trimmed by 6 bases and J by 4 bases, leaving 12 bases between them. CDR3 nucleotide sequence: TGTGCCAGCAGGGTGGGGGGTGGAGAGACCCAGTACTTC. Its protein product is CASRVGGGETQYF.

The chain couples TRBV5-4 to TRBJ2-7; 12 nucleotides line up with TRBD2. The J segment lost 2 bases and the V segment lost 0 bases, leaving 0 bases of the junction unmatched. Germline V lookup: CDR1 SGHNT, CDR2 YYREEE (reference sequence). The CDR3 contains 15 residues. The CDR3 loop is CASSLGLAGAYEQYF. In DNA, the CDR3 is TGTGCCAGCAGCTTGGGACTAGCGGGAGCCTACGAGCAGTACTTC.

CDR3 bases: TGTGCCAGCAGCGACCGGGGAGGGGGCAATCAGCCCCAGCATTTT. Translating gives CASSDRGGGNQPQHF. The chain couples TRBV7-9 to TRBJ1-5; perhaps TRBD1 as D (5 bases). The CDR3 consists of 15 residues. The V end was cut by 5 bases, the J end by 2 bases, with 13 bases between. Germline-derived CDR1 and CDR2 are SEHNR and FQNEAQ (reference sequence).

The rearrangement joins TRBV10-3 to TRBJ2-7; 11 nucleotides line up with TRBD2. Germline V gives CDR1 ENHRY, CDR2 SYGVKD. The CDR3 is 14 residues long. The junction had 5 bases not matched to a gene; V was cut back by 10 bases and J by 0 bases. Here the CDR3 DNA reads TGTGCCACCACGACTAGCGGGGACTCCTACGAGCAGTACTTC. Protein: CATTTSGDSYEQYF.

The V call is TRBV9, the J call TRBJ2-7; TRBD2 matches at 9 bases. Germline values: CDR1 SGDLS, CDR2 YYNGEE. The CDR3 totals 14 residues. Germline trimming cut 4 bases from V and 5 bases from J; bases unmatched to any gene: 7. CDR3 nucleotides: TGTGCCAGCAGCCCGATAGCGGGAGTGGACGAGCAGTACTTC. This encodes CASSPIAGVDEQYF.

The chain couples TRBV19 to TRBJ1-2; D is undetermined. This CDR3 contains 11 residues. V was pared by 3 bases and J by 8 bases, with 7 bases between. In germline, CDR1 is LNHDA, CDR2 SQIVND (reference sequence). CDR3 DNA sequence: TGTGCCAGTAGTATGGCAGGCGGCTACACCTTC. Protein: CASSMAGGYTF.